This T cell receptor beta chain came from a study of T cell changes during pregnancy in multiple sclerosis. Libraries were prepared by immunoSEQ multiplex PCR; TCRdb keeps only in-frame clonotypes and omits some of them. The sample consists of some 77,000 clones, 70% to 90% of them appearing once. Between the trimmed V and J ends, which lost 5 bases and 7 bases, there was a span of 18 bases. Germline loops: CDR1 SGHTA, CDR2 FQGNSA. This CDR3 comprises 15 residues. The source material was peripheral blood, sampled before pregnancy. The V and J genes are TRBV7-2 and TRBJ1-5; D is possibly TRBD1 (5 bases). This receptor was identified in a female donor with multiple sclerosis, enrolled in a pregnancy study. CDR3 nucleotide sequence: TGTGCCAGCAGCACCCTGGGGGGAGGGCTGCAGCCCCAGCATTTT. This codes for CASSTLGGGLQPQHF.